This note documents a single TCR beta chain sequence. What this receptor recognizes is not known. No clone much larger than this one lies a single base away; base qualities are absent. Genomic DNA was isolated from the sorted cells so that the TCRbeta CDR3 region could be sequenced. The immunoSEQ Assay was used to sequence the TCRbeta CDR3 regions. Here the immuneACCESS table is served through TCRdb, limited to in-frame sequences with V and J called. Missing clones are a known gap in these copies; in checked studies unresolved V genes cover under half, and the rest lacks a known reason. Here the sample has about 73,000 clones; 84% occur a single time. More than 2% of the sample is in the top ten clones. These data belong to a study of OX40 agonist ivuxolimab in advanced cancers. With regard to the full study: Ivuxolimab was an agonistic, fully human IgG2 monoclonal antibody directed against OX40 (CD134), a costimulatory receptor. Intravenous ivuxolimab was administered to patients every 2 weeks at six dose levels: 0.01, 0.1, 0.3, 1.5, 3 and 10 mg/kg. A male proportion of roughly 80% and a mean age of about 60 years, ranging from about 23 to 90, were recorded for the dose-escalation cohort. The point of sequencing TCRbeta in the periphery was to test whether ivuxolimab changed TCR sequence diversity and drove clonal T-cell expansion. Partial responses occurred in three dose-escalation patients: two with cutaneous melanoma and one with hepatocellular carcinoma. The monotherapy dose-escalation portion (N of about 50 patients) of the phase I ivuxolimab trial is reported in the paper. Of the approximately 50 dose-escalation patients, hepatocellular carcinoma was present in 19, melanoma in around 15, renal cell carcinoma in 9 and head and neck cancer in 9. Patients were allowed to have had prior anti-PD-1, anti-PD-L1 or anti-CTLA-4 therapy, and around 41% of the dose-escalation patients had previously received checkpoint inhibitors.

Measured from the cysteine to the phenylalanine, the CDR3 is 15 residues long. Only the CDR3 portion is preserved as DNA: 45 bases, with reading frame beginning at the first base. V gives up 6 bases and J gives up 0 bases, and the segment between their germline ends measures 15 bases. CDR1 is given as SGHTA and CDR2 as FQGNSA, both from the germline V gene. The trial excluded patients who had a history of autoimmune disease or were on systemic immunosuppression. Peripheral blood for TCR sequencing was drawn from every dose cohort at baseline, at cycle 4 day 1 and at cycle 7 day 1. Samples were obtained from an open-label, multicenter, first-in-human phase I dose-escalation trial of ivuxolimab. Adults with locally advanced or metastatic head and neck squamous cell, hepatocellular, melanoma or renal cell carcinoma were enrolled in the trial. Before TCR sequencing, CD4+ and CD8+ T cells were separately sorted from peripheral blood.

What the authors observed across the whole study: At doses of 0.1 to 3.0 mg/kg, clonal expansion of both CD4+ and CD8+ blood T cells was observed from baseline to week 6. Low levels of normalized T-cell clonal expansion were also seen in some nonresponding patients. Antigen specificity was not determined for the clonally expanded peripheral T cells. After ivuxolimab, more expanded clones were found on average in CD8+ T cells than in CD4+ T cells. In partial responders in the 0.1-3.0 mg/kg groups, normalized peripheral clonal expansion was found to be among the lowest, especially among CD8+ T cells.

The starting material was CD4+ or CD8+ T cells sorted from blood, obtained in a trial of the OX40 agonist ivuxolimab. This sequence originates from an adult with an advanced solid tumor such as melanoma, head and neck, liver or kidney cancer. The sequence is built from TRBV7-2 and TRBJ2-7, and the D gene may be TRBD1, 6 bases matching. The CDR3 region reads CASRPNRDSSYEQYF. The DNA is as follows: TGTGCCAGCAGGCCCAACAGGGATAGCTCCTACGAGCAGTACTTC.